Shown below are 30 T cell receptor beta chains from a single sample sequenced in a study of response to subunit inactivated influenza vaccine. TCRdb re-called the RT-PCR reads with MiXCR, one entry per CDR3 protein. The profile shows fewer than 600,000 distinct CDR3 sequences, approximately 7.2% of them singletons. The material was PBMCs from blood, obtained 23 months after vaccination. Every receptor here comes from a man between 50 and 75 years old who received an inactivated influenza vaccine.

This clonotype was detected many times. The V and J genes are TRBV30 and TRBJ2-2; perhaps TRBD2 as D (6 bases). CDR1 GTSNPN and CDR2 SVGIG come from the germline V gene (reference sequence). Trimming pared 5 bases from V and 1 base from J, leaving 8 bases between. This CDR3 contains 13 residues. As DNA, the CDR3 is TGTGCCTGGGGGACTCTGAACACCGGGGAGCTGTTTTTT. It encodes CAWGTLNTGELFF.

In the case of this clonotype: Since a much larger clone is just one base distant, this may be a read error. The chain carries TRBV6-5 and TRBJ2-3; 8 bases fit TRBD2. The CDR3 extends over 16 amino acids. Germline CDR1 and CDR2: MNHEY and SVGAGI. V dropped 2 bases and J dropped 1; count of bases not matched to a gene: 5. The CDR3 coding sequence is TGTGCCAGCAGTTACGACGCGCGGGGGGGCACAGATACGCAGTATTTT. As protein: CASSYDARGGTDTQYF.

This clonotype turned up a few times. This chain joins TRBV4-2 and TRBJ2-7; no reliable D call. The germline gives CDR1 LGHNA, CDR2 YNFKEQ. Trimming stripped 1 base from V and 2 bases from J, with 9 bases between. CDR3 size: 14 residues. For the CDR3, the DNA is TGTGCCAGCAGCCAAGGACCGCTCGCCTACGAGCAGTACTTC. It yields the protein CASSQGPLAYEQYF.

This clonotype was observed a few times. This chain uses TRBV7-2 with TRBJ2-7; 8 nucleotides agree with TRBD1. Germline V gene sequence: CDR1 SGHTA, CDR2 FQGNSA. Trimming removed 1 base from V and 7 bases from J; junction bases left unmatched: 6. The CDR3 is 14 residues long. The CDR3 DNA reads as TGTGCCAGCAGCTTAGTGCAGGGGGCGAGGGAGCAGTACTTC. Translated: CASSLVQGAREQYF.

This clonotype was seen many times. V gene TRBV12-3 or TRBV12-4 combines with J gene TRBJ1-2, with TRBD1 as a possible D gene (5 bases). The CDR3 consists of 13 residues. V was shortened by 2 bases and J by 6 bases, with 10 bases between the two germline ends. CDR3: CASSLSRDDGYTF. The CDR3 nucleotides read TGTGCCAGCAGTTTAAGCAGGGATGATGGCTACACCTTC.

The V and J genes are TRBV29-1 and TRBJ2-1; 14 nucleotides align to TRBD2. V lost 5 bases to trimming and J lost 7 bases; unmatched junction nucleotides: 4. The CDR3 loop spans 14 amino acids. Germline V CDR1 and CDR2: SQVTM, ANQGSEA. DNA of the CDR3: TGCAGCGTTAGGGGACTAGCGGGAGCAAATGAGCAGTTCTTC. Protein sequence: CSVRGLAGANEQFF.

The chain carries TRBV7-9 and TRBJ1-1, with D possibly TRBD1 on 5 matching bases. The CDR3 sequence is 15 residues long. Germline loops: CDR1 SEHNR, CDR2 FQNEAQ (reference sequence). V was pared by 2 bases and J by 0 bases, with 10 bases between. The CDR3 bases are TGTGCCAGCAGCTTAAGGGACCGCTTGAACACTGAAGCTTTCTTT. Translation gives CASSLRDRLNTEAFF. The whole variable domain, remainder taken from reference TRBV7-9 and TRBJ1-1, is DTGVSQNPRHKITKRGQNVTFRCDPISEHNRLYWYRQTLGQGPEFLTYFQNEAQLEKSRLLSDRFSAERPKGSFSTLEIQRTEQGDSAMYLCASSLRDRLNTEAFFGQGTRLTVV.

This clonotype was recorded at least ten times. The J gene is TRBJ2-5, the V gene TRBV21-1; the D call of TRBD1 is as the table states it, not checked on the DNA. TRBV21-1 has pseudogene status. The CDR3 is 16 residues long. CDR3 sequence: CASSKGRGQIQETQYF. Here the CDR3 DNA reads TGTGCCAGCAGCAAAGGCCGAGGACAAATCCAAGAGACCCAGTACTTC.

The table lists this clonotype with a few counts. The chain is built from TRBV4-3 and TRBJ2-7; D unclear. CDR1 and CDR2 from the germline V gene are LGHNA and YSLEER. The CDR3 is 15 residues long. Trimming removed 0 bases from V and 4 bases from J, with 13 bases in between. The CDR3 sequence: CASSQDSRHVYEQYF. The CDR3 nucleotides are TGCGCCAGCAGCCAAGACTCTCGGCATGTATACGAGCAGTACTTC.

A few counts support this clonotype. In DNA form, the CDR3 reads TGTGCCAGCAGACGGCTAGCGGGGATCTACGAGCAGTACTTC. Translation: CASRRLAGIYEQYF. The genes are TRBV6-1 and TRBJ2-7; 9 bases fit TRBD2. V was pared by 6 bases and J by 3 bases, with 6 bases of the junction left unmatched. Germline CDR1 reads MNHNS; CDR2 reads SASEGT. CDR3 length equals 14 residues.

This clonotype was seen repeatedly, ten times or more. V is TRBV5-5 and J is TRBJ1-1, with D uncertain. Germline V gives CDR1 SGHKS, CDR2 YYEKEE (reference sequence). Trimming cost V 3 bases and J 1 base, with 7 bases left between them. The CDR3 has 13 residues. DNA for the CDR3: TGTGCCAGCAGCTGGGGAGGGAACACTGAAGCTTTCTTT. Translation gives CASSWGGNTEAFF.

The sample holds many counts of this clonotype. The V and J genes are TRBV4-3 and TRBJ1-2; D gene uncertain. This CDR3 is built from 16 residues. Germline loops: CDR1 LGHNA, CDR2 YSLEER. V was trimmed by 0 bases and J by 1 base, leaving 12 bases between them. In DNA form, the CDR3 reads TGCGCCAGCAGCCAAGACCCCTACGGAATTAACTATGGCTACACCTTC. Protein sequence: CASSQDPYGINYGYTF.

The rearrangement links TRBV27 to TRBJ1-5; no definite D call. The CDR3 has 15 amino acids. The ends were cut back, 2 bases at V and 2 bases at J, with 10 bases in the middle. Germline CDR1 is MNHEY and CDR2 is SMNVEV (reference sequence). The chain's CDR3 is CASSLEGVGNQPQHF. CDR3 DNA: TGTGCCAGCAGTTTAGAGGGTGTGGGCAATCAGCCCCAGCATTTT.

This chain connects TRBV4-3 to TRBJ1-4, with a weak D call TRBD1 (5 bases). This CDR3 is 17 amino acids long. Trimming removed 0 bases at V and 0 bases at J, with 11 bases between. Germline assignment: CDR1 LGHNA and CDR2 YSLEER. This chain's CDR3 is CASSQDGPTATNEKLFF. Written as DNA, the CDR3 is TGCGCCAGCAGCCAAGATGGCCCGACAGCAACTAATGAAAAACTGTTTTTT.

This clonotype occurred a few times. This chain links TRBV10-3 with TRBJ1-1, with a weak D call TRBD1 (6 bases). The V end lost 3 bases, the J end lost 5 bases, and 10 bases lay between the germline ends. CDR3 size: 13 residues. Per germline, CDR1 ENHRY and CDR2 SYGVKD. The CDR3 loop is CAISDNRVTEAFF. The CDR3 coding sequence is TGTGCCATCAGTGACAACAGGGTAACTGAAGCTTTCTTT.

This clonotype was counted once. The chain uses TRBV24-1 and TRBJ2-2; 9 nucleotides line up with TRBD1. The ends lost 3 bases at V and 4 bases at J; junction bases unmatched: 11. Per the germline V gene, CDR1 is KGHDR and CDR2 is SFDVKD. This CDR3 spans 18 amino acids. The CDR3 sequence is CATSDPGQGRGRTGELFF. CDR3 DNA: TGTGCCACCAGTGATCCGGGACAGGGTCGCGGCCGCACCGGGGAGCTGTTTTTT.

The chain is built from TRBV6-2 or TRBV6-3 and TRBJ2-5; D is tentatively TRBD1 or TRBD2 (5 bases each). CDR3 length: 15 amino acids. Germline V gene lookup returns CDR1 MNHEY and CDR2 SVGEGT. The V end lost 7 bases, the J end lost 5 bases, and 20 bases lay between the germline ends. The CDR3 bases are TGTGCCAGCACCAGAGGGGTTATAGTTCCGGAGACCCAGTACTTC. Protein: CASTRGVIVPETQYF.

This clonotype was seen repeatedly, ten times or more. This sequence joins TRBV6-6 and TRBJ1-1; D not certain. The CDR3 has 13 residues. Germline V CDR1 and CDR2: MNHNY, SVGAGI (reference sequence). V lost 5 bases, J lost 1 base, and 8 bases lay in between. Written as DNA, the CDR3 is TGTGCCAGCAGTCGGGCCTCGAACACTGAAGCTTTCTTT. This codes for CASSRASNTEAFF.

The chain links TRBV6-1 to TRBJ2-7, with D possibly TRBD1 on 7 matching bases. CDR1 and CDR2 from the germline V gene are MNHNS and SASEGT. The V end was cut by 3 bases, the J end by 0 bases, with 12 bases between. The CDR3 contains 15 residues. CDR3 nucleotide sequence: TGTGCCAGCAGTGACGCGGGACAGCGCTCCTACGAGCAGTACTTC. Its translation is CASSDAGQRSYEQYF.

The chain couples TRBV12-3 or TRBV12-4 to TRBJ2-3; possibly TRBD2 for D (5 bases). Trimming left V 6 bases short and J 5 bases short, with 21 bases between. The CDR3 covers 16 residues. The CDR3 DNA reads TGTGCCAGCAGGATGTCCGGCGGGTTAGGCTTAGATACGCAGTATTTT. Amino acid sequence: CASRMSGGLGLDTQYF.

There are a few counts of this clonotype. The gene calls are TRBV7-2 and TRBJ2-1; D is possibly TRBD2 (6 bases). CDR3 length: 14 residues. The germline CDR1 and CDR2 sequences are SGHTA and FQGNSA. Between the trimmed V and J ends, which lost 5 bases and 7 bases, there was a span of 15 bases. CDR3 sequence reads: CASSATRLVNEQFF. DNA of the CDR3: TGTGCCAGCAGCGCCACACGACTAGTTAATGAGCAGTTCTTC.

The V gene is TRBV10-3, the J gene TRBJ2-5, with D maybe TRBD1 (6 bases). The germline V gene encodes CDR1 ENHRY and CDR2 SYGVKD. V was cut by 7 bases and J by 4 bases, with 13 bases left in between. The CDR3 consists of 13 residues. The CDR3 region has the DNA TGTGCCATCATAACACAGGGTCCAGAGACCCAGTACTTC. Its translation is CAIITQGPETQYF.

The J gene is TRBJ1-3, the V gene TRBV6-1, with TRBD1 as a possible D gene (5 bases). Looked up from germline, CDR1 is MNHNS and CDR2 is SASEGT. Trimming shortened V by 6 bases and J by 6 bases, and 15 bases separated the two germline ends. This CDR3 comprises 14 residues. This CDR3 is CASRNPGGLNTIYF. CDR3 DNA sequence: TGTGCCAGCAGAAATCCGGGGGGTTTAAACACCATATATTTT.

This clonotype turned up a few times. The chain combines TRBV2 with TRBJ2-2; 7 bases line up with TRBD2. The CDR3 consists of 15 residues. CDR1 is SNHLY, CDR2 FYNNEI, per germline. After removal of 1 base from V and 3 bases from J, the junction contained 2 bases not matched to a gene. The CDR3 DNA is TGTGCCAGCAGTGAAGAAGGACTAGACACCGGGGAGCTGTTTTTT. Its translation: CASSEEGLDTGELFF.

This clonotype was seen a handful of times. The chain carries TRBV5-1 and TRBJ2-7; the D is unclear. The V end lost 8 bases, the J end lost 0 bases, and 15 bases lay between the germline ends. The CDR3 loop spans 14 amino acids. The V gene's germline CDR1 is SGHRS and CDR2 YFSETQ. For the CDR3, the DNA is TGCGCCAGTTCGATAGCCACCAGCTCCTACGAGCAGTACTTC. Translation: CASSIATSSYEQYF.

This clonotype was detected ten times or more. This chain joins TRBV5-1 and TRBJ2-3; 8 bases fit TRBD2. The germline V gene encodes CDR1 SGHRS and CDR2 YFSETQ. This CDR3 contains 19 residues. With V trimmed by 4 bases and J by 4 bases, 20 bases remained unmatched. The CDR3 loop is CASSRSGTSFIGSADTQYF. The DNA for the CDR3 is TGCGCCAGCAGCAGGTCTGGGACTAGTTTTATTGGGTCCGCAGATACGCAGTATTTT. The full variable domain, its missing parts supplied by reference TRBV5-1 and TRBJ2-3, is KAGVTQTPRYLIKTRGQQVTLSCSPISGHRSVSWYQQTPGQGLQFLFEYFSETQRNKGNFPGRFSGRQFSNSRSEMNVSTLELGDSALYLCASSRSGTSFIGSADTQYFGPGTRLTVL.

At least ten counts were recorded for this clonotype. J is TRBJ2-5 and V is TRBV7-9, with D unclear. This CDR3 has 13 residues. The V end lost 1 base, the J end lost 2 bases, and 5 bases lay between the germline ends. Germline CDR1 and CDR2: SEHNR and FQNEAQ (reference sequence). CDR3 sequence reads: CASSLEYQETQYF. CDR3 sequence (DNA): TGTGCCAGCAGCTTAGAGTATCAAGAGACCCAGTACTTC.

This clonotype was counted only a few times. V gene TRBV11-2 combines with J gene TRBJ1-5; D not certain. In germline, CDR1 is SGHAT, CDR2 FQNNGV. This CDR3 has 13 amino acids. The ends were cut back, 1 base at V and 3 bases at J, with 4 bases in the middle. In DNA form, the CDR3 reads TGTGCCAGCAGCTTAGCCTACAATCAGCCCCAGCATTTT. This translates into CASSLAYNQPQHF.

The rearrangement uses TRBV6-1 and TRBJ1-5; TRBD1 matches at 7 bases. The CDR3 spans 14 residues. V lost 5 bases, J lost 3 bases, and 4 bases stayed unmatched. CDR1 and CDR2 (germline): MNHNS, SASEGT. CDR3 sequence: CASSQGQYNQPQHF. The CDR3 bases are TGTGCCAGCAGTCAGGGACAGTACAATCAGCCCCAGCATTTT.

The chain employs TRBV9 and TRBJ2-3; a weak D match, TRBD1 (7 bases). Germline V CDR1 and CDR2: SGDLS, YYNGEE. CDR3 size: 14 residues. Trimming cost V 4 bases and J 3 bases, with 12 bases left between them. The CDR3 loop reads CASSPTGRTDTQYF. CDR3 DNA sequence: TGTGCCAGCAGCCCGACAGGGAGGACAGATACGCAGTATTTT.